This TCR beta chain emerged from a study of blood T cell repertoires in COVID-19. At the level of the study: COVID-19 samples, acute and convalescent, were from the United States, Italy and Spain. T cells, B-cell-depleted T cells, or PBMCs provided the cDNA or gDNA that served as material.

In germline, CDR1 is MNHEY, CDR2 SVGEGT. The length of the CDR3 is 11 residues. V shed 0 bases and J shed 5 bases, with 2 bases lying between them. Per the original methods: Reference gene primer amplification gave nucleated cell count estimates. Profiling relied on immunoSEQ multiplex PCR, and the TCRdb table lists in-frame clones only, not all of them. V, J and clone size reflect that table, while D and trimming were determined from the DNA. Of about 130,000 clones detected, more than 75% appear once; the ten largest clones hold about 5%. This TCR came from a human donor in a cohort sampled during active COVID-19. Sequenced material: peripheral blood. The rearrangement uses TRBV6-2 or TRBV6-3 and TRBJ2-7; no firm D call. In nucleotides, the CDR3 is TGTGCCAGCAGTTACTCTAACGAGCAGTACTTC. It translates to CASSYSNEQYF.